The entry that follows covers one T cell receptor (beta chain) sequence. V lost 4 bases to trimming and J lost 3 bases, with 15 bases between them. Germline CDR1 is LGHDT and CDR2 is YNNKEL (reference sequence). The CDR3 consists of 15 residues. This entry belongs to a study of T cell responses to AZD1222 COVID-19 vaccine. The protocol was immunoSEQ multiplex PCR, while the TCRdb copy is restricted to in-frame clones and leaves out a portion. Here the sample spans approximately 150,000 clones, more than 85% being singletons. Specimen: peripheral blood, collected on day 0 of AZD1222 vaccination. The receptor's source is an adult in good health. The rearrangement uses TRBV3-1 (or the pseudogene TRBV3-2) and TRBJ1-2, with a tentative D call TRBD1 (6 bases). CDR3 sequence: CASSRTTGTDYGYTF. CDR3 nucleotides: TGTGCCAGCAGCCGGACAACAGGGACGGACTATGGCTACACCTTC.